The 32 T cell receptor beta chains below were found in one sample sequenced in a study of cytomegalovirus exposure and HLA in healthy donors. The PCR made use of 60 Vbeta and 13 Jbeta primers. TCRdb's table, derived via immunoSEQ multiplex PCR, lists solely in-frame clones and lacks some. Counted here are 84,000 or so clones, less than 65% occurring once; the ten biggest clones make up approximately 5.8%. The specimen was PBMCs. The receptors were gathered from a woman aged 30 to 39 in good health and CMV-seropositive.

V and J are TRBV4-3 and TRBJ2-3, with 9 bases aligning to TRBD2. V lost 0 bases, J lost 2 bases, and 3 bases stayed unmatched. The CDR3 spans 16 residues. Germline V gives CDR1 LGHNA, CDR2 YSLEER. CDR3 protein: CASSQDLAGITDTQYF. The DNA for the CDR3 is TGCGCCAGCAGCCAAGATCTAGCGGGGATCACAGATACGCAGTATTTT.

V gene TRBV2 combines with J gene TRBJ2-1; D is perhaps TRBD1 (5 bases). Germline values: CDR1 SNHLY, CDR2 FYNNEI. V gave up 6 bases and J gave up 8 bases, with 17 bases separating them. This CDR3 has 14 amino acids. The CDR3 DNA reads as TGTGCCAGCAGCTTCGGACACCTTCGGGATGAGCAGTTCTTC. Translating gives CASSFGHLRDEQFF.

The J gene is TRBJ1-3, the V gene TRBV28; D remains unclear. The CDR3 covers 13 residues. CDR1 and CDR2 from the germline V gene are MDHEN and SYDVKM. V lost 6 bases, J lost 4 bases, and 10 bases lay in between. Here the CDR3 DNA reads TGTGCCAGCAGGGGCCGTGGGGGAAACACCATATATTTT. Protein sequence: CASRGRGGNTIYF.

The chain links TRBV4-2 to TRBJ2-2; 8 bases match TRBD2. J was trimmed by 2 bases and V by 4 bases; bases with no gene match: 3. CDR1 LGHNA and CDR2 YNFKEQ come from the germline V gene. CDR3 length: 15 amino acids. DNA for the CDR3: TGTGCCAGCAGCCCGAGCGGGGGAAACACCGGGGAGCTGTTTTTT. Protein product: CASSPSGGNTGELFF.

The J gene is TRBJ1-2, the V gene TRBV5-1, with a tentative D call TRBD1 (5 bases). Germline CDR1 SGHRS, CDR2 YFSETQ. V was cut by 4 bases and J by 3 bases, with 13 bases left in between. The CDR3 length is 14 residues. The CDR3 DNA is TGCGCCAGCAGCACCGGTGGGGCCGACTATGGCTACACCTTC. This gives the protein CASSTGGADYGYTF. Combining the CDR3 with reference TRBV5-1 and TRBJ1-2 gives the whole variable domain KAGVTQTPRYLIKTRGQQVTLSCSPISGHRSVSWYQQTPGQGLQFLFEYFSETQRNKGNFPGRFSGRQFSNSRSEMNVSTLELGDSALYLCASSTGGADYGYTFGSGTRLTVV.

The chain is built from TRBV29-1 and TRBJ2-7; 11 positions agree with TRBD2. V shed 6 bases and J 6 bases; nucleotides not matched to a gene: 25. Looked up from germline, CDR1 is SQVTM and CDR2 is ANQGSEA. CDR3 size: 19 residues. The DNA of the CDR3 is TGCAGCGTCACTAAATCAGGGATCCTGGCTAGCGGGGGGTACTCCGAGCAGTACTTC. This encodes CSVTKSGILASGGYSEQYF.

The V gene is TRBV2, the J gene TRBJ1-4; TRBD1 aligns across 9 bases. Trimming at V came to 1 base and at J to 10 bases, leaving 4 bases not matched to a gene. CDR3 size: 14 residues. Germline lookup yields CDR1 SNHLY and CDR2 FYNNEI. In DNA, the CDR3 is TGTGCCAGCAGTGAAGACCGGACAGGGGTAAAACTGTTTTTT. Translating it yields CASSEDRTGVKLFF. Full variable domain (missing parts from reference TRBV2 and TRBJ1-4): EPEVTQTPSHQVTQMGQEVILRCVPISNHLYFYWYRQILGQKVEFLVSFYNNEISEKSEIFDDQFSVERPDGSNFTLKIRSTKLEDSAMYFCASSEDRTGVKLFFGSGTQLSVL.

V and J are TRBV27 and TRBJ1-2; the D gene is possibly TRBD1 (5 bases). Germline loops: CDR1 MNHEY, CDR2 SMNVEV (reference sequence). V was clipped by 7 bases and J by 3 bases, with 18 bases between them. The CDR3 runs to 15 residues. The CDR3 nucleotides read TGTGCCAGCAAAGCCGGTTCGGACACCTACTATGGCTACACCTTC. This sequence encodes CASKAGSDTYYGYTF.

The chain has TRBV7-6 and TRBJ1-6; the D gene is possibly TRBD1 (5 bases). CDR3 length: 13 residues. V gave up 5 bases and J gave up 10 bases, with 12 bases separating them. Germline V gene lookup returns CDR1 SGHVS and CDR2 FNYEAQ. CDR3 DNA sequence: TGTGCCAGCAGCGAGACAGAAGCGTCACCCCTCCACTTT. This translates into CASSETEASPLHF.

This chain joins TRBV6-1 and TRBJ2-2; tentatively, D is TRBD1 (6 bases). This CDR3 comprises 15 residues. In germline, CDR1 is MNHNS, CDR2 SASEGT. V shed 5 bases and J shed 0 bases, with 10 bases lying between them. The CDR3 DNA reads TGTGCCAGCAGTTTAGGGACAACGAACACCGGGGAGCTGTTTTTT. The encoded protein is CASSLGTTNTGELFF.

The chain uses TRBV27 and TRBJ1-2; D possibly corresponds to TRBD1 (5 bases). The CDR3 is made up of 15 amino acids. Trimming took off 7 bases at V and 5 bases at J, with 20 bases between the two ends. The germline CDR1 and CDR2 sequences are MNHEY and SMNVEV (reference sequence). This chain's CDR3 is CASTLSGPGGYGYTF. The CDR3 nucleotides read TGTGCCAGCACCCTATCAGGCCCCGGGGGGTATGGCTACACCTTC.

The chain recombines TRBV28 with TRBJ1-4, with D unresolved. The V and J ends lost 5 bases and 0 bases respectively, with 10 bases between them. Germline loops: CDR1 MDHEN, CDR2 SYDVKM. The CDR3 totals 15 residues. The CDR3 DNA follows: TGTGCCAGCAGTCCGTTCTCCGCAACTAATGAAAAACTGTTTTTT. It encodes CASSPFSATNEKLFF.

Within the sample, this clone is medium-sized (0.01 to 0.1%). The V gene is TRBV7-2, the J gene TRBJ1-4; TRBD1 is a possible D gene (6 bases). V was shortened by 5 bases and J by 8 bases, with 15 bases between the two germline ends. CDR3 length equals 14 residues. The germline V gene has CDR1 SGHTA and CDR2 FQGNSA. The CDR3 DNA reads as TGTGCCAGCAGCCGGCAGGTTCAGGGGGAAAAACTGTTTTTT. It yields the protein CASSRQVQGEKLFF.

This clone has a single count. The chain links TRBV4-1 to TRBJ1-2, with 8 bases aligning to TRBD1. This CDR3 region has 15 residues. CDR1 is MGHRA and CDR2 is YSYEKL in the germline V gene. V trimming: 4 bases; J trimming: 3 bases; junction bases outside the gene matches: 7. The CDR3 DNA is TGCGCCAGCAGCCTGCGACAGGGGTTCGACTATGGCTACACCTTC. Protein sequence: CASSLRQGFDYGYTF.

The chain uses TRBV4-1 and TRBJ2-1; 7 bases are shared with TRBD1. This CDR3 region has 12 residues. Germline V gives CDR1 MGHRA, CDR2 YSYEKL. The junction had 4 bases not matched to a gene; V was cut back by 4 bases and J by 10 bases. CDR3 region: CASSPDREEQFF. CDR3 sequence (DNA): TGCGCCAGCAGCCCAGACAGGGAAGAGCAGTTCTTC.

Only a few counts were recorded for this clone. The CDR3 protein is CASSFTRGPFNEQFF. The CDR3 DNA follows: TGTGCCAGCAGCTTCACAAGGGGTCCCTTCAATGAGCAGTTCTTC. V and J are TRBV7-6 and TRBJ2-1; possibly TRBD1 for D (5 bases). Deletions cut 3 bases from V and 6 bases from J, with 15 bases between. The CDR3 has 15 amino acids. CDR1 is SGHVS, CDR2 FNYEAQ, per germline.

For the CDR3, the DNA is TGTGCCAGCAGCTCGCTCGGCGGGGAGCTGTTTTTT. It is translated as CASSSLGGELFF. The rearrangement joins TRBV5-4 to TRBJ2-2; D uncertain. Deletions cut 3 bases from V and 7 bases from J, with 7 bases between. The germline gives CDR1 SGHNT, CDR2 YYREEE (reference sequence). This CDR3 has 12 amino acids.

The gene calls are TRBV21-1 and TRBJ1-2; TRBD1, the table's D call, lacks a check against the DNA. TRBV21-1 is described as a pseudogene. This CDR3 is 17 amino acids long. For the CDR3, the DNA is TGTGCCAGCAGCAAAGTGCACAGGGGGCCCTCCTTAGATGGCTACACCTTC. Translating it yields CASSKVHRGPSLDGYTF.

V usage is TRBV6-5 and J usage is TRBJ1-5; D is uncertain. Germline V gene lookup returns CDR1 MNHEY and CDR2 SVGAGI. The CDR3 length is 15 residues. The V gene lost 0 bases and the J gene lost 0 bases, with 6 bases spanning the gap. In DNA, the CDR3 is TGTGCCAGCAGTTACTCTCCGTATAGCAATCAGCCCCAGCATTTT. Residues: CASSYSPYSNQPQHF.

This sequence joins TRBV28 and TRBJ2-7, with 7 bases lining up with TRBD1. Germline V gives CDR1 MDHEN, CDR2 SYDVKM. The CDR3 covers 15 residues. V lost 7 bases and J lost 1; bases outside the gene matches: 10. DNA for the CDR3: TGTGCCAGCAACCTTTACGGGACAGCTTCCTACGAGCAGTACTTC. Protein sequence: CASNLYGTASYEQYF.

This rearrangement joins TRBV4-2 to TRBJ2-1, with 8 bases aligning to TRBD2. Germline assignment: CDR1 LGHNA and CDR2 YNFKEQ. This CDR3 comprises 16 residues. V lost 1 base, J lost 1 base, and 3 bases stayed unmatched. The CDR3 loop reads CASSQAAGVSYNEQFF. CDR3 sequence (DNA): TGTGCCAGCAGCCAAGCAGCGGGGGTATCCTACAATGAGCAGTTCTTC.

The rearrangement joins TRBV25-1 to TRBJ2-4, with 7 positions matching TRBD1. The CDR3 length is 12 residues. Germline CDR1 and CDR2: MGHDK and SYGVNS. The trim removed 4 bases at V and 11 bases at J, leaving 5 bases unmatched. This CDR3 reads CASSGQGMLQYF. CDR3 nucleotides: TGTGCCAGCAGTGGACAGGGAATGCTTCAGTACTTC.

The rearrangement links TRBV7-3 to TRBJ2-3; D might be TRBD1 (7 bases). This CDR3 is built from 14 residues. The germline gives CDR1 SGHTA, CDR2 FQGTGA. With 5 bases removed from V and 4 bases from J, the gap between germline ends came to 13 bases. CDR3: CASSVRGVPDTQYF. CDR3 in DNA: TGTGCCAGCAGCGTCAGGGGGGTCCCAGATACGCAGTATTTT.

The rearrangement joins TRBV12-5 to TRBJ2-5; D possibly corresponds to TRBD2 (6 bases). Trimming left V 0 bases short and J 2 bases short, with 16 bases between. The CDR3 runs 17 residues. Germline V lookup: CDR1 LGHNT, CDR2 FRNRAP. CDR3 protein: CASGLVPDGSLQETQYF. The CDR3 coding sequence is TGTGCTAGTGGTTTGGTGCCCGACGGGAGCCTACAAGAGACCCAGTACTTC.

The chain employs TRBV19 and TRBJ1-1, with 8 bases lining up with TRBD1. This CDR3 contains 15 residues. Germline loops: CDR1 LNHDA, CDR2 SQIVND (reference sequence). The V segment lost 5 bases and the J segment 3 bases; nucleotides outside the gene matches: 8. Here the CDR3 reads CASSSAGGRHTEAFF. CDR3 nucleotide sequence: TGTGCCAGTAGTTCGGCAGGGGGCAGGCACACTGAAGCTTTCTTT.

V usage is TRBV5-1 and J usage is TRBJ1-2; 7 nucleotides match TRBD1. J lost 7 bases, V lost 8 bases, and 11 bases had no gene match. This CDR3 region has 13 residues. Germline V gene sequence: CDR1 SGHRS, CDR2 YFSETQ. The CDR3 is CARGMTGFRGYTF. The CDR3 region has the DNA TGCGCCAGAGGTATGACAGGGTTTCGTGGCTACACCTTC.

Points on this clone: The sample holds other DNA sequences that translate to the same CDR3. The V and J genes are TRBV5-1 and TRBJ1-2; 10 nucleotides line up with TRBD1. Germline assignment: CDR1 SGHRS and CDR2 YFSETQ. V trimming: 3 bases; J trimming: 0 bases; junction bases outside the gene matches: 2. This CDR3 contains 15 residues. The CDR3 reads CASSSGQGANYGYTF. As DNA, the CDR3 is TGCGCCAGCAGCTCTGGACAGGGGGCTAACTATGGCTACACCTTC.

The chain has TRBV28 and TRBJ1-2; tentative D call: TRBD1 (5 bases). The CDR3 is made up of 11 amino acids. Germline-derived CDR1 and CDR2 are MDHEN and SYDVKM. The germline V and J ends were trimmed by 10 bases and 6 bases, with 12 bases remaining between them. This CDR3 reads CATQGVDGYTF. In DNA form, the CDR3 reads TGTGCCACCCAAGGGGTCGATGGCTACACCTTC.

This chain connects TRBV6-5 to TRBJ2-7; possibly TRBD1 for D (5 bases). This CDR3 contains 13 residues. V was cut by 7 bases and J by 1 base, with 11 bases left in between. The germline V gene has CDR1 MNHEY and CDR2 SVGAGI. The CDR3 bases are TGTGCCAGCAATCCAGGGCCGTCCTACGAGCAGTACTTC. This translates into CASNPGPSYEQYF.

This chain joins TRBV6-1 and TRBJ2-3; 8 nucleotides line up with TRBD2. This CDR3 is 17 amino acids long. The germline gives CDR1 MNHNS, CDR2 SASEGT. V dropped 0 bases and J dropped 5; count of bases not matched to a gene: 10. CDR3 bases: TGTGCCAGCAGTGAAGCGCATGACGGGGGGGCGAGAGATACGCAGTATTTT. Translating it yields CASSEAHDGGARDTQYF.

This clone is a singleton in its sample. The chain links TRBV18 to TRBJ1-4, with a tentative D call TRBD1 (5 bases). Germline CDR1 reads KGHSH; CDR2 reads LQKENI. The length of the CDR3 is 14 residues. The ends were cut back, 2 bases at V and 7 bases at J, with 11 bases in the middle. The CDR3 coding sequence is TGTGCCAGCTCACCAGCGGGGCGCGCTGAAAAACTGTTTTTT. It yields the protein CASSPAGRAEKLFF. Using reference TRBV18 and TRBJ1-4 for the parts outside the CDR3, the full variable domain is NAGVMQNPRHLVRRRGQEARLRCSPMKGHSHVYWYRQLPEEGLKFMVYLQKENIIDESGMPKERFSAEFPKEGPSILRIQQVVRGDSAAYFCASSPAGRAEKLFFGSGTQLSVL.

This rearrangement joins TRBV6-1 to TRBJ1-6; no definite D call. CDR3 length: 13 residues. V was shortened by 1 base and J by 12 bases, with 10 bases between the two germline ends. The germline CDR1 and CDR2 sequences are MNHNS and SASEGT. The CDR3 loop is CASSEVGLGPLHF. In nucleotides, the CDR3 is TGTGCCAGCAGTGAAGTGGGCCTCGGACCCCTCCACTTT.